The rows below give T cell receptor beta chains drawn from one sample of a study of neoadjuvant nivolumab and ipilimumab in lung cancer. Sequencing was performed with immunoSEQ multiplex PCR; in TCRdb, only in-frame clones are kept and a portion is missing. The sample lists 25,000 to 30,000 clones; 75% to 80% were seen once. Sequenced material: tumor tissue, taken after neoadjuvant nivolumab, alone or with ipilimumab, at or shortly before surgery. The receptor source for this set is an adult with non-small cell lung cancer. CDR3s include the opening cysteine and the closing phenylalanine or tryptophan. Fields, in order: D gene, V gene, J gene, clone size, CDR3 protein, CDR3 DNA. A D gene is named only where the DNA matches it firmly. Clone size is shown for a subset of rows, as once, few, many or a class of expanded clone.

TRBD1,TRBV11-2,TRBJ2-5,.,CASSQGGSQETQYF,TGTGCCAGCAGTCAAGGGGGCTCCCAGGAGACCCAGTACTTC
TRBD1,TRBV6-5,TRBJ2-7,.,CASSSSGTVSYEQYF,TGTGCCAGCAGTTCCTCCGGGACAGTCTCCTACGAGCAGTACTTC
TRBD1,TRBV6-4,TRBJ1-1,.,CASSDMGRQGAKTAEAFF,TGTGCCAGCAGTGACATGGGAAGACAGGGGGCTAAGACAGCTGAAGCTTTCTTT
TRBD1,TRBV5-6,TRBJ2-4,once,CASSLPQGPRYF,TGTGCCAGCAGCCTGCCACAGGGGCCTAGGTACTTC
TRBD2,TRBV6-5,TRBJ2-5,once,CASSYSRRGGQETQYF,TGTGCCAGCAGTTACTCACGGCGGGGGGGCCAAGAGACCCAGTACTTC
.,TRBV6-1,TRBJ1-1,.,CASSVRGWGTEAFF,TGTGCCAGCAGTGTTCGGGGTTGGGGGACTGAAGCTTTCTTT
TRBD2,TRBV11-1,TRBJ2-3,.,CASSLGSLLAGAGDTQYF,TGTGCCAGCAGCTTAGGTAGCCTTCTAGCGGGGGCTGGGGATACGCAGTATTTT
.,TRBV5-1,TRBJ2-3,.,CASSLEFRPGSTDTQYF,TGCGCCAGCAGCTTGGAGTTCCGCCCGGGGAGCACAGATACGCAGTATTTT
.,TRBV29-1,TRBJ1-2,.,CSVAGREGGGYTF,TGCAGCGTTGCCGGCAGGGAGGGCGGTGGCTACACCTTC
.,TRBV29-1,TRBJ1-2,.,CSVEGSYYGYTF,TGCAGCGTCGAAGGCAGTTACTATGGCTACACCTTC
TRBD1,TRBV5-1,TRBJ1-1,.,CASSPNMDRAKAFF,TGCGCCAGCAGCCCAAATATGGACAGGGCCAAAGCTTTCTTT
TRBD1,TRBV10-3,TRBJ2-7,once,CAISEPGQGAPRYYEQYF,TGTGCCATCAGTGAACCGGGACAGGGGGCACCCAGATACTACGAGCAGTACTTC
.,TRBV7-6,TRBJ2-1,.,CASSLGAGTDAYNEQFF,TGTGCCAGCAGCTTAGGGGCCGGGACTGACGCCTACAATGAGCAGTTCTTC
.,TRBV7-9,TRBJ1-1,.,CASSPPSPEAFF,TGTGCCAGCAGCCCCCCATCTCCTGAAGCTTTCTTT
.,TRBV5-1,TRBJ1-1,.,CASSLTGPGNTEAFF,TGCGCCAGCAGCTTGACAGGGCCGGGGAACACTGAAGCTTTCTTT
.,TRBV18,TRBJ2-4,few,CASSPEGGVAKNIQYF,TGTGCCAGCTCACCCGAGGGGGGTGTAGCCAAAAACATTCAGTACTTC
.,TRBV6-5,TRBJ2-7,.,CASNLIQGGMQYF,TGTGCCAGCAATCTAATACAGGGAGGTATGCAGTACTTC
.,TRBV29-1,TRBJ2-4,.,CSVRLAKNIQYF,TGCAGCGTTCGACTAGCCAAAAACATTCAGTACTTC
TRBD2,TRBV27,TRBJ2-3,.,CASRGSGGRTQYF,TGTGCCAGCAGGGGCAGCGGGGGTCGTACGCAGTATTTT
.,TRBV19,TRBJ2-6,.,CASSFSAGISGANVLTF,TGTGCCAGTAGTTTCTCAGCGGGTATCTCTGGGGCCAACGTCCTGACTTTC
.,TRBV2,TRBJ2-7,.,CASSARYEQYF,TGTGCCAGCAGCGCTCGTTACGAGCAGTACTTC
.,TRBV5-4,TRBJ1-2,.,CASSTTGNYGYTF,TGTGCCAGCAGCACGACAGGCAACTATGGCTACACCTTC
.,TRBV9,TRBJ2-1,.,CASSVGLFDYNEQFF,TGTGCCAGCAGCGTAGGACTGTTCGACTACAATGAGCAGTTCTTC
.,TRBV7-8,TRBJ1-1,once,CASSLGRRTEAFF,TGTGCCAGCAGCTTAGGCCGACGGACTGAAGCTTTCTTT
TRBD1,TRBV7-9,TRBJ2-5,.,CASSLGGTGGSETQYF,TGTGCCAGCAGCTTAGGAGGGACAGGGGGCAGTGAGACCCAGTACTTC
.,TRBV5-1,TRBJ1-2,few,CASSDAGTTYGYTF,TGCGCCAGCAGCGACGCCGGGACAACCTATGGCTACACCTTC
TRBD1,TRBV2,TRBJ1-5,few,CASSYRDRRGYQPQHF,TGTGCCAGCAGTTACCGGGACAGGAGGGGCTATCAGCCCCAGCATTTT
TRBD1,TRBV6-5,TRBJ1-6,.,CASGTGGPPPLHF,TGTGCCAGCGGTACAGGGGGCCCCCCACCCCTCCACTTT
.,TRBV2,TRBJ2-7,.,CASSEQGVGGYEQYF,TGTGCCAGCAGTGAACAGGGGGTCGGGGGCTACGAGCAGTACTTC
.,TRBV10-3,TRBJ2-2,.,CAITEVYTGELFF,TGTGCCATCACCGAAGTTTACACCGGGGAGCTGTTTTTT
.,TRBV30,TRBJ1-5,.,CAWGDTGSQHF,TGTGCCTGGGGGGATACAGGTTCCCAGCATTTT
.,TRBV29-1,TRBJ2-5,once,CSVARGNQETQYF,TGCAGCGTTGCCCGGGGCAATCAAGAGACCCAGTACTTC
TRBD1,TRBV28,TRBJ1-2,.,CASSFTGEVYGYTF,TGTGCCAGCAGTTTCACAGGGGAGGTCTATGGCTACACCTTC
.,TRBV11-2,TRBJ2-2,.,CASRANTGELFF,TGTGCCAGCAGGGCTAACACCGGGGAGCTGTTTTTT
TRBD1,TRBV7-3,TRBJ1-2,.,CASSLTPGQGWGYTF,TGTGCCAGCAGCTTAACTCCGGGACAGGGTTGGGGCTACACCTTC
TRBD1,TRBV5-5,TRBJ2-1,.,CASSFRDRDYNEQFF,TGTGCCAGCAGCTTCCGGGACAGGGACTACAATGAGCAGTTCTTC
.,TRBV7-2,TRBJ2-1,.,CASSYSGTQSNEQFF,TGTGCCAGCAGCTACTCCGGGACCCAGTCTAATGAGCAGTTCTTC
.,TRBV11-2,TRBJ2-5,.,CASSQAAFQETQYF,TGTGCCAGCAGCCAAGCCGCCTTCCAAGAGACCCAGTACTTC
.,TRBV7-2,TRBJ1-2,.,CASSLEHYGYTF,TGTGCCAGCAGCTTAGAACACTATGGCTACACCTTC
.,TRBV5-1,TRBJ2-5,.,CASSTPDSGETQYF,TGCGCCAGCAGCACCCCGGACTCGGGTGAGACCCAGTACTTC
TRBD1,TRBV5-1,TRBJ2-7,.,CASRPGQGSEQYF,TGCGCCAGCAGACCGGGACAGGGATCCGAGCAGTACTTC
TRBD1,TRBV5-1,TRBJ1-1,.,CASSLEWTGLEAFF,TGCGCCAGCAGCTTGGAATGGACAGGCCTTGAAGCTTTCTTT
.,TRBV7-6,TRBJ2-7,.,CASSSGGTGAFYEQYF,TGTGCCAGCAGCTCGGGTGGGACGGGGGCTTTCTACGAGCAGTACTTC
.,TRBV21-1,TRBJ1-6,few,CASSKDLAGPGNSPLHF,TGTGCCAGCAGCAAAGATTTGGCGGGACCCGGGAATTCACCCCTCCACTTT
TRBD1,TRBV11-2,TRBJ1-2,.,CASSVTLQGAKANYGYTF,TGTGCCAGCAGCGTCACTCTACAGGGGGCAAAGGCTAACTATGGCTACACCTTC
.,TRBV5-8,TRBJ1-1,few,CASSSDSGLTEAFF,TGTGCCAGCAGTTCAGACAGCGGACTCACTGAAGCTTTCTTT
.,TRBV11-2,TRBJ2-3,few,CASSFLGADTQYF,TGTGCCAGCAGCTTCCTTGGGGCAGATACGCAGTATTTT
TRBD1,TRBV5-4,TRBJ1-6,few,CASSRGQGENSPLHF,TGTGCCAGCAGCCGAGGACAGGGGGAGAATTCACCCCTCCACTTT
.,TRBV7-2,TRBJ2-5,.,CASSATGPLGQTQYF,TGTGCCAGCAGCGCCACCGGGCCCCTGGGGCAGACCCAGTACTTC
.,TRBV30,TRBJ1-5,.,CAWSGDSNQPQHF,TGTGCCTGGAGTGGCGATAGCAATCAGCCCCAGCATTTT
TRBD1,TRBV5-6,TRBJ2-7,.,CASSFGQGEQYF,TGTGCCAGCAGCTTCGGACAGGGCGAGCAGTACTTC
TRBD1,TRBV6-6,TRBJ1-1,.,CASSTGEVAFF,TGTGCCAGCAGTACAGGGGAGGTGGCTTTCTTT
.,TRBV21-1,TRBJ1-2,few,CASSKEEDF,TGTGCCAGCAGCAAAGAAGAGGACTTC